These 2 T cell receptor beta chains were all obtained from the same sample, sequenced in a study of blood T cell repertoires in COVID-19. The table came from immunoSEQ multiplex PCR; TCRdb's copy has only in-frame clones and leaves some out. This sample has 150,000 to 200,000 clones, with about 85% found just once. Sequenced: PBMCs or T cells enriched from blood (not recorded which). These receptors came from a man aged 35-49 years who had recovered from COVID-19.

Notes on this clone: It may be a read error: a sequence one base away is much more abundant. The rearrangement uses TRBV2 and TRBJ1-1, with unresolved D. This CDR3 is 13 amino acids long. Germline values: CDR1 SNHLY, CDR2 FYNNEI. V lost 5 bases, J lost 1 base, and 8 bases lay in between. For the CDR3, the DNA is TGTGCCAGCAGTCAACGGGGGAACACTGAAGCTTTCTTT. This sequence encodes CASSQRGNTEAFF.

V and J are TRBV29-1 and TRBJ2-7, with TRBD1 as a possible D gene (5 bases). Trimming left V 3 bases short and J 3 bases short, with 9 bases between. The CDR3 length is 12 residues. Germline lookup yields CDR1 SQVTM and CDR2 ANQGSEA. For the CDR3, the DNA is TGCAGCGTTGAGACAGATGTCTACGAGCAGTACTTC. Translating gives CSVETDVYEQYF.